A single T cell receptor beta chain is shown here with its context. Its binding antigen is unknown. No base quality values were provided; no much bigger clone lies one nucleotide off. Participants in the prospective study were aged roughly 18 to 89 years, lived in more than 20 United States geographic areas, and enrolled through a virtual design. In the prospective study, participants were assigned to cohorts based on the clinical history participants reported in a screening survey and a study questionnaire. Recovered participants in ImmuneRACE Cohort 3 were defined as having two consecutive negative NP/OP PCR tests, clearance from a healthcare professional, or resolution of symptoms. In the prospective study, whole blood, serum and a nasopharyngeal or oropharyngeal swab were collected from each participant by mobile phlebotomists. Over an approximately 2-month period, participants in the prospective study had the option of providing additional blood draws and questionnaires. Prospective study blood samples were shipped either frozen or at room temperature before DNA extraction.

The data were obtained in a study of blood T cell repertoires in COVID-19 (TCRdb year 2020). Some background on the complete study: The collaborator samples originated in the United States, Italy and Spain and spanned the acute and convalescent phases of COVID-19. The prospective study material was composed of cDNA or gDNA derived from T cells, B-cell-depleted T cells, or PBMCs. Nearly every sample came with metadata listing a de-identified subject ID, COVID-19 status, age in years and sex. The repertoires were made available in a free public database intended to serve as a resource for research on the immune response to SARS-CoV-2. Samples came from the ongoing ImmuneRACE study (first 160 participants) plus 1,254 subjects from 6 global collaborators. The dataset comprised deeply sampled blood TCRbeta repertoires from subjects exposed to, actively infected with, or recovered from COVID-19. Where available, HLA class I and class II types were obtained from metadata supplied by the sample provider rather than from assay-based typing. General conclusions and limits of the study: The amount of clinical and demographic metadata varied by source and participant and was provided uncurated.

TCRbeta CDR3 regions were amplified from genomic DNA using the immunoSEQ Assay, a bias-controlled multiplex PCR. Per the original workflow: Nucleated cell counts per sample were estimated from amplification of reference gene primers within the assay. To quantify the absolute abundance of each unique TCRbeta CDR3 rearrangement, sequence reads were collapsed and filtered. Productive Simpson clonality was computed per sample as the square root of Simpson's diversity index over productive rearrangements. TCRdb retrieved this table from immuneACCESS and kept in-frame rearrangements only. Not all clones are present; in checked studies, unresolved V genes account for under half, and no reason is known for the remainder. V and J calls and clone size are those listed in that table; D and trimming were worked out from the DNA. This sample has 300,000 or so clones in its table, and more than 85% of those were observed once. The ten largest clones represent more than 0.8% of the sample.

This TCR was recovered from a woman aged 30 to 39 who had recovered from COVID-19. Sample: PBMCs or T cells enriched from blood (not recorded which).

The sequenced DNA: TGTGCCAGCACCCCCCGGCCAGGGTCGATTACCTGGGATACGCAGTATTTT. It is translated as CASTPRPGSITWDTQYF. The rearrangement combines TRBV28 with TRBJ2-3; the D gene is perhaps TRBD1, from 5 matching bases. As encoded in the germline V gene, CDR1 is MDHEN while CDR2 is SYDVKM. V is clipped by 7 bases and J by 6 bases, and the sequence between their germline boundaries is 26 bases long. The CDR3 numbers 17 residues from cysteine through phenylalanine. The retained sequence is limited to the CDR3, 51 bases, with the frame set at the first base.